This T cell receptor beta chain was captured by sequencing in a study of CD8+CD57+ T cells in acquired aplastic anemia. The wider study: DNA recovered from sorted CD4+ and CD8+ cells had a mean of roughly 3 ug.

Points from the study as a whole: Patient and control CD8+ Simpson's diversity was not significantly different. Overlap between patients and controls comprised twenty-nine CD8+ CDR3 sequences.

V was pared by 7 bases and J by 1 base, with 10 bases between. CDR1 KGHSH and CDR2 LQKENI come from the germline V gene. The CDR3 totals 13 residues. Patients chosen for sequencing had CD8+CD57+ cells that had expanded, as shown by flow cytometry. Every patient had severe acquired aplastic anemia. Both TCR beta VDJ combination and CDR3 sequence profiling were carried out. Genomic DNA was the template for this profiling. MiXCR, applied by TCRdb to the reads, yields one record per CDR3 protein. The sample has around 200,000 distinct CDR3 sequences; roughly 50% are singletons. Concerning this clonotype: Its antigen is currently unknown.

The specimen was sorted CD4+, CD8+, or CD8+CD57+ T cells (not recorded which) from PBMCs. The V call is TRBV18, the J call TRBJ1-1, with no clear D. The source is a human donor with aplastic anemia. The CDR3 spells CASYGNSNTEAFF. CDR3 sequence (DNA): TGTGCCAGCTACGGCAATTCGAACACTGAAGCTTTCTTT. The full variable domain, in which reference TRBV18 and TRBJ1-1 provide the parts outside the CDR3, is NAGVMQNPRHLVRRRGQEARLRCSPMKGHSHVYWYRQLPEEGLKFMVYLQKENIIDESGMPKERFSAEFPKEGPSILRIQQVVRGDSAAYFCASYGNSNTEAFFGQGTRLTVV.